A selection of T cell receptor beta chains follows, all from one sample in a study of T-cell reconstitution after alpha-beta-depleted transplantation in children. TCRdb itself ran the PCR reads through MiXCR, one entry per CDR3 protein. In the table there are around 600,000 distinct CDR3 sequences, approximately 17% of which are singletons. The starting material was PBMCs from the stem cell graft donor, obtained from the stem cell graft. The receptors originated from a human donor who donated a stem cell graft to a child with acute myeloid leukemia. Both conserved end residues are part of each CDR3. The D gene is left open where the match is weak. Size is omitted from some rows. Given values are once, few, many or a class for expanded clones.

CASSLPHRGYQPQHF,TGTGCCAGCAGTCTCCCCCACAGGGGGTATCAGCCCCAGCATTTT,TRBD1,once,TRBV28,TRBJ1-5
CSARPRDRHGASPLHF,TGCAGTGCTAGACCCAGGGACAGACACGGGGCTTCACCCCTCCACTTT,TRBD1,-,TRBV20-1,TRBJ1-6
CASRGGLNQETQYF,TGTGCCAGCAGGGGTGGACTTAACCAAGAGACCCAGTACTTC,-,-,TRBV7-9,TRBJ2-5
CASRRGLADYNEQFF,TGTGCCAGCAGGAGGGGACTAGCGGACTACAATGAGCAGTTCTTC,TRBD2,few,TRBV6-5,TRBJ2-1
CAISERNTEAFF,TGTGCCATCAGTGAAAGGAACACTGAAGCTTTCTTT,-,many,TRBV10-3,TRBJ1-1
CASTRQGGETQYF,TGCGCCAGCACCAGACAGGGCGGAGAGACCCAGTACTTC,TRBD1,many,TRBV5-1,TRBJ2-5
CASNSDIEGTQYF,TGTGCCAGCAACTCGGACATAGAGGGGACCCAGTACTTC,-,many,TRBV6-2/TRBV6-3,TRBJ2-5
CASSQVKGRSTDTQYF,TGCGCCAGCAGCCAAGTTAAGGGGCGCAGCACAGATACGCAGTATTTT,-,few,TRBV4-3,TRBJ2-3
CASGFPQGGRDEQYF,TGTGCTAGTGGTTTCCCTCAGGGGGGCAGAGACGAGCAGTACTTC,-,few,TRBV12-5,TRBJ2-7
CASSLVLAGYQETQYF,TGCGCCAGCAGCTTGGTACTAGCGGGGTACCAAGAGACCCAGTACTTC,TRBD2,few,TRBV5-1,TRBJ2-5
CASSLTSRQDTQYF,TGTGCCAGCAGCTTAACCAGTAGACAGGATACGCAGTATTTT,-,-,TRBV7-2,TRBJ2-3
CASSYVLGNTIYF,TGTGCCAGCAGTTACGTGCTGGGTAACACCATATATTTT,-,many,TRBV6-6,TRBJ1-3
CSASRRGLRETQYF,TGCAGTGCTAGCCGCAGGGGCCTAAGGGAGACCCAGTACTTC,-,few,TRBV20-1,TRBJ2-5
CASSPTSGGSSYEQYF,TGTGCCAGCAGCCCCACGAGCGGGGGGAGCTCCTACGAGCAGTACTTC,TRBD2,-,TRBV9,TRBJ2-7
CASSQTRQDNQPQHF,TGTGCCAGCAGTCAAACTCGACAGGACAATCAGCCCCAGCATTTT,-,few,TRBV6-1,TRBJ1-5
CASSQSGVRGDTQYF,TGCGCCAGCAGTCAGAGCGGGGTAAGGGGAGATACGCAGTATTTT,TRBD2,-,TRBV5-1,TRBJ2-3
CASSYSMNSQETQYF,TGTGCCAGCAGTTACTCGATGAACAGTCAAGAGACCCAGTACTTC,-,-,TRBV6-2/TRBV6-3,TRBJ2-5
CASSQDGDSHLYGYTF,TGTGCCAGCAGCCAAGATGGGGACTCCCACCTATATGGCTACACCTTC,-,many,TRBV3-1,TRBJ1-2
CASSSTGATQYF,TGTGCCAGCAGCTCGACAGGTGCTACGCAGTATTTT,-,few,TRBV7-9,TRBJ2-3
CSAQDSQETQYF,TGCAGTGCACAAGACAGTCAAGAGACCCAGTACTTC,-,few,TRBV20-1,TRBJ2-5
CASSWGLGANEKLFF,TGTGCCAGCAGCTGGGGGTTAGGGGCTAATGAAAAACTGTTTTTT,-,few,TRBV7-2,TRBJ1-4
CASTAPGGKNEQFF,TGTGCCAGCACCGCCCCGGGGGGGAAGAATGAGCAGTTCTTC,TRBD2,many,TRBV7-2,TRBJ2-1
CASSFESGELFF,TGTGCCAGCAGTTTTGAGTCCGGGGAGCTGTTTTTT,-,-,TRBV12-3/TRBV12-4,TRBJ2-2
CASSSGTAGTQYF,TGTGCCAGCAGCAGTGGGACGGCCGGGACCCAGTACTTC,-,many,TRBV12-3/TRBV12-4,TRBJ2-5
CASRAGHTIEAFF,TGTGCCAGCAGGGCCGGACATACGATTGAAGCTTTCTTT,-,-,TRBV6-5,TRBJ1-1
CASKRGNQPQHF,TGTGCCAGCAAGAGGGGCAATCAGCCCCAGCATTTT,-,-,TRBV21-1,TRBJ1-5
CASSSRGYSNQPQHF,TGTGCCAGCAGTTCTAGGGGGTATAGCAATCAGCCCCAGCATTTT,-,few,TRBV7-8,TRBJ1-5
CASSEYPHYEQYF,TGTGCCAGCAGTGAATATCCTCACTACGAGCAGTACTTC,-,few,TRBV25-1,TRBJ2-7
CASSLGWWQQNTEAFF,TGTGCCAGCAGCTTAGGGTGGTGGCAGCAGAACACTGAAGCTTTCTTT,-,many,TRBV7-3,TRBJ1-1
CASRKDADTQYF,TGTGCCAGCAGAAAGGACGCAGATACGCAGTATTTT,-,many,TRBV7-2,TRBJ2-3
CAWRNRAMDTEAFF,TGTGCCTGGAGGAACAGGGCCATGGACACTGAAGCTTTCTTT,-,-,TRBV30,TRBJ1-1
CASGLAGGPTYNEQFF,TGTGCCAGCGGACTAGCGGGGGGCCCAACCTACAATGAGCAGTTCTTC,TRBD2,-,TRBV7-3,TRBJ2-1
CASSLLLLGHTEAFF,TGTGCCAGCAGCTTATTGTTATTGGGGCACACTGAAGCTTTCTTT,-,few,TRBV7-2,TRBJ1-1
CSVEDKIGRQQETQYF,TGCAGCGTTGAAGATAAAATAGGCAGACAGCAAGAGACCCAGTACTTC,-,many,TRBV29-1,TRBJ2-5
CSARPKEWNLLETQYF,TGCAGTGCTAGACCTAAGGAATGGAATCTCCTGGAGACCCAGTACTTC,-,many,TRBV20-1,TRBJ2-5
CASSLEEDQPQHF,TGTGCCAGCAGTTTAGAGGAGGATCAGCCCCAGCATTTT,-,few,TRBV7-9,TRBJ1-5
CASRTAWGYNSPLHF,TGTGCCAGCAGAACCGCTTGGGGCTATAATTCACCCCTCCACTTT,-,many,TRBV6-1,TRBJ1-6
CASSPRAGGSDTQYF,TGTGCCAGCAGTCCCCGGGCAGGGGGCTCAGATACGCAGTATTTT,TRBD1,few,TRBV12-3/TRBV12-4,TRBJ2-3
CASSPGSPEAFF,TGTGCCAGCAGCCCGGGGTCCCCTGAAGCTTTCTTT,-,-,TRBV9,TRBJ1-1
CASSKGQSYEQYF,TGTGCCAGCAGCAAGGGACAGTCCTACGAGCAGTACTTC,TRBD1,many,TRBV7-3,TRBJ2-7
CASSLDRATGELFF,TGTGCCAGCAGCCTCGACAGGGCCACCGGGGAGCTGTTTTTT,TRBD1,many,TRBV7-2,TRBJ2-2
CASSPEPGNTEAFF,TGTGCCAGCAGCCCCGAACCGGGGAACACTGAAGCTTTCTTT,-,-,TRBV4-2,TRBJ1-1
CASSPLGGHSTDTQYF,TGTGCCAGCAGTCCACTAGGGGGACACAGCACAGATACGCAGTATTTT,-,few,TRBV12-3/TRBV12-4,TRBJ2-3
CASKRPSSYNEQFF,TGTGCCAGCAAACGCCCGAGCTCCTACAATGAGCAGTTCTTC,-,-,TRBV6-2/TRBV6-3,TRBJ2-1
CASSVLGYGYTF,TGTGCCAGCAGTGTCCTAGGCTATGGCTACACCTTC,-,-,TRBV28,TRBJ1-2
CASSLGRGTGELFF,TGTGCCAGCAGCTTGGGTAGGGGAACCGGGGAGCTGTTTTTT,-,many,TRBV5-1,TRBJ2-2
CASSLRESSGNTIYF,TGTGCCAGCAGTCTAAGGGAAAGCTCTGGAAACACCATATATTTT,-,many,TRBV6-1,TRBJ1-3
CASRGDRNSNQPQHF,TGTGCCAGCAGAGGGGACAGAAATAGCAATCAGCCCCAGCATTTT,TRBD1,many,TRBV6-1,TRBJ1-5
CASSSDTRRGGYTF,TGTGCCAGCAGTTCGGACACACGAAGGGGGGGCTACACCTTC,-,few,TRBV27,TRBJ1-2
CSVDPTAGGLKHEQFF,TGCAGCGTTGACCCGACGGCGGGGGGGCTCAAACATGAGCAGTTCTTC,TRBD2,-,TRBV29-1,TRBJ2-1